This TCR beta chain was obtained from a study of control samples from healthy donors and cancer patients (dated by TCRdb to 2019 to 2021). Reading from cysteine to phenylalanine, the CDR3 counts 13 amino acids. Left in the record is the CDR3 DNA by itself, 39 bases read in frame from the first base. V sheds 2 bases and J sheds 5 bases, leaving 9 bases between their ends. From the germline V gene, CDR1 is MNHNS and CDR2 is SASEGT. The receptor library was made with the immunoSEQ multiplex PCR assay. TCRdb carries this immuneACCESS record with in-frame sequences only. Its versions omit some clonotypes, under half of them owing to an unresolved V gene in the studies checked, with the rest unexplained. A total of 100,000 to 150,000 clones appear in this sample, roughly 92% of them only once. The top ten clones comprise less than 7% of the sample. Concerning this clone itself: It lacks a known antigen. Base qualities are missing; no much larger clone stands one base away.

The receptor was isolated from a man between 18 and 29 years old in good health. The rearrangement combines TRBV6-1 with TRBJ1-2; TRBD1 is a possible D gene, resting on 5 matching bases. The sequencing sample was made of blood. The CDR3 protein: CASSEQGGYGYTF. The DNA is TGTGCCAGCAGTGAACAGGGAGGTTATGGCTACACCTTC.